Below are 29 T cell receptor beta chains sequenced from a single sample in a study of vaccination effects on CD4 cells after COVID-19. The antigens for these receptors are not known. With the ViraFEST assay, the study expanded antigen-specific CD4+ T cells using viral peptide pools, then sequenced them. After roughly ten days in culture, the CD4+ T cells were isolated. Documented for the person is a PCR-confirmed SARS-CoV-2 infection occurring between March and December 2020. Only in-frame clones appear in the TCRdb table, and some are missing; sequencing was by immunoSEQ multiplex PCR. The profile shows roughly 45,000 clones, roughly 80% of them singletons. The material sequenced was CD4+ T cells from PBMCs cultured with a peptide pool, taken before COVID-19 vaccination. These receptors originate from a human donor who had a prior SARS-CoV-2 infection.

V and J are TRBV15 and TRBJ1-6; tentative D call: TRBD1 (6 bases). The CDR3 extends over 14 amino acids. CDR1 and CDR2 (germline): LNHNV, YYDKDF (reference sequence). V was shortened by 11 bases and J by 6 bases, with 17 bases between the two germline ends. In DNA form, the CDR3 reads TGTGCCGCCTCGCCCCGGACAGCTAATTCACCCCTCCACTTT. Translating it yields CAASPRTANSPLHF.

The chain combines TRBV10-3 with TRBJ2-7, with D possibly matching TRBD1 (6 bases). Trimming removed 2 bases from V and 4 bases from J, with 9 bases in between. CDR3 length equals 13 residues. Per germline, CDR1 ENHRY and CDR2 SYGVKD. CDR3 loop: CAISEDRSYEQYF. CDR3 bases: TGTGCCATCAGTGAGGACAGGTCTTACGAGCAGTACTTC.

This chain uses TRBV7-6 with TRBJ2-7; 7 bases align to TRBD2. The CDR3 extends over 16 amino acids. The J segment lost 3 bases and the V segment lost 2 bases, leaving 10 bases of the junction unmatched. The germline V gene encodes CDR1 SGHVS and CDR2 FNYEAQ. CDR3 sequence (DNA): TGTGCCAGCAGCTTATATCCTGGCGGGAGTGGCTACGAGCAGTACTTC. Translating it yields CASSLYPGGSGYEQYF.

V is TRBV9 and J is TRBJ2-1, with D unresolved. Germline CDR1 reads SGDLS; CDR2 reads YYNGEE. Trimming took 4 bases from V and 5 from J, leaving 13 bases between them. This CDR3 is built from 14 residues. The DNA of the CDR3 is TGTGCCAGCAGCCCCAACTTCCTACACAATGAGCAGTTCTTC. This translates into CASSPNFLHNEQFF.

V is TRBV16 and J is TRBJ1-5; no clear D. CDR1 and CDR2 (germline): KGHSY, FQNENV. The CDR3 spans 17 residues. Trimming left V 3 bases short and J 0 bases short, with 15 bases between. CDR3 loop: CASSQWASDYSNQPQHF. CDR3 nucleotide sequence: TGTGCCAGCAGCCAGTGGGCGTCGGATTATAGCAATCAGCCCCAGCATTTT.

This clone appeared once. The rearrangement uses TRBV29-1 and TRBJ1-1; D may be TRBD1 (6 bases). V was shortened by 7 bases and J by 4 bases, with 19 bases between the two germline ends. Germline CDR1 is SQVTM and CDR2 is ANQGSEA. The CDR3 consists of 14 residues. In nucleotides, the CDR3 is TGCAGCGGGGAACTCAGGGGATCGGGCACTGAAGCTTTCTTT. Its protein is CSGELRGSGTEAFF. The complete variable domain, with remaining parts taken from reference TRBV29-1 and TRBJ1-1, reads SAVISQKPSRDICQRGTSLTIQCQVDSQVTMMFWYRQQPGQSLTLIATANQGSEATYESGFVIDKFPISRPNLTFSTLTVSNMSPEDSSIYLCSGELRGSGTEAFFGQGTRLTVV.

The chain recombines TRBV6-2 or TRBV6-3 with TRBJ2-3, with D possibly matching TRBD1 (6 bases). Germline V gene sequence: CDR1 MNHEY, CDR2 SVGEGT. The CDR3 has 14 residues. V was trimmed by 5 bases and J by 1 base, leaving 10 bases between them. The DNA of the CDR3 is TGTGCCAGCAGTCACAGGGTTCGCACAGATACGCAGTATTTT. This sequence encodes CASSHRVRTDTQYF.

The chain carries TRBV19 and TRBJ1-1; D remains unclear. V lost 7 bases, J lost 1 base, and 16 bases lay in between. The V gene's germline CDR1 is LNHDA and CDR2 SQIVND (reference sequence). This CDR3 has 15 residues. The chain's CDR3 is CASTLNFHRNTEAFF. The DNA of the CDR3 is TGTGCCAGTACCCTAAACTTCCACCGGAACACTGAAGCTTTCTTT.

The CDR3 sequence: CASSSKPGQGFGYTF. The DNA of the CDR3 is TGTGCCAGCAGCTCTAAACCGGGACAGGGGTTCGGCTACACCTTC. J is TRBJ1-2 and V is TRBV7-6; 10 bases are shared with TRBD1. The CDR3 totals 15 residues. Germline CDR1 and CDR2: SGHVS and FNYEAQ. V was pared by 4 bases and J by 8 bases, with 10 bases of the junction left unmatched.

The chain employs TRBV12-3 or TRBV12-4 and TRBJ2-5; unclear D gene. Trimming pared 3 bases from V and 4 bases from J, leaving 3 bases between. The CDR3 runs 11 residues. The CDR3 here is CASSLGETQYF. CDR3 sequence (DNA): TGTGCCAGCAGTTTGGGAGAGACCCAGTACTTC.

About this clone: An end of the junction differs from the germline gene, which may be a read error. The gene calls are TRBV7-7 and TRBJ2-1; TRBD2 aligns across 8 bases. The CDR3 runs to 16 residues. Per germline, CDR1 SSHAT and CDR2 FNYEAQ (reference sequence). The CDR3, as DNA: TGTGCTAGCAGCTTAAGTCCGGGACTAGAATACAATGAGCAGTTCTTC. Translating it yields CASSLSPGLEYNEQFF.

J is TRBJ2-3 and V is TRBV9; no clear D gene. Germline V lookup: CDR1 SGDLS, CDR2 YYNGEE. This CDR3 has 14 residues. V lost 0 bases and J 3 bases, leaving 8 bases between the germline ends. CDR3 sequence (DNA): TGTGCCAGCAGCGTAGGACGGTGGACAGATACGCAGTATTTT. Translated, it gives CASSVGRWTDTQYF.

The chain links TRBV6-5 to TRBJ2-1; 12 bases match TRBD2. CDR1 and CDR2 (germline): MNHEY, SVGAGI. V lost 6 bases to trimming and J lost 7 bases; unmatched junction nucleotides: 7. There are 15 residues in the CDR3. CDR3 coding DNA: TGTGCCAGCAGGGGGGGGCTAGCGGGAGGGAATGAGCAGTTCTTC. Its protein product is CASRGGLAGGNEQFF.

V usage is TRBV6-5 and J usage is TRBJ2-7, with a tentative D call TRBD2 (6 bases). The germline CDR1 and CDR2 sequences are MNHEY and SVGAGI. The V gene lost 6 bases and the J gene lost 0 bases, with 15 bases spanning the gap. CDR3 length: 15 amino acids. Written as DNA, the CDR3 is TGTGCCAGCAGATTACTAGCCCTCAGCTCCTACGAGCAGTACTTC. It is translated as CASRLLALSSYEQYF.

J is TRBJ2-5 and V is TRBV9, with D possibly matching TRBD2 (7 bases). The CDR3 totals 15 residues. CDR1 and CDR2 (germline): SGDLS, YYNGEE. V lost 6 bases and J lost 2, with 17 bases in between. The CDR3 loop reads CASTLGGGPQETQYF. CDR3 bases: TGTGCCAGCACTCTAGGGGGGGGCCCACAAGAGACCCAGTACTTC.

This chain uses TRBV4-1 with TRBJ2-5; 10 bases map to TRBD1. With 4 bases clipped from V and 5 bases from J, the junction kept 7 bases outside the gene matches. Germline CDR1 MGHRA, CDR2 YSYEKL. The CDR3 covers 15 residues. The CDR3 sequence is CASSRTGQGVETQYF. CDR3 bases: TGCGCCAGCAGCCGCACAGGACAGGGGGTCGAGACCCAGTACTTC.

The CDR3 sequence is CASSPPGRSNEQFF. The CDR3 DNA follows: TGTGCCAGCTCACCACCTGGAAGAAGCAATGAGCAGTTCTTC. The chain couples TRBV18 to TRBJ2-1; D is unclear. The CDR3 is 14 residues long. Germline CDR1 and CDR2: KGHSH and LQKENI. V was cut by 0 bases and J by 6 bases, with 9 bases left in between.

This chain joins TRBV11-2 and TRBJ2-1; 12 bases agree with TRBD2. The CDR3 length is 19 residues. Trimming at V came to 5 bases and at J to 3 bases, leaving 14 bases not matched to a gene. CDR1 and CDR2 (germline): SGHAT, FQNNGV. CDR3 loop: CASSTSGTSGLSGYNEQFF. In DNA form, the CDR3 reads TGTGCCAGCAGCACTAGTGGGACTAGCGGGTTATCTGGCTACAATGAGCAGTTCTTC.

The V and J genes are TRBV7-3 and TRBJ2-7; D is unresolved. The germline gives CDR1 SGHTA, CDR2 FQGTGA. Trimming took off 0 bases at V and 5 bases at J, with 8 bases between the two ends. This CDR3 spans 13 amino acids. CDR3 nucleotides: TGTGCCAGCAGCTTAACGGGCGGAGACGAGCAGTACTTC. Its translation: CASSLTGGDEQYF.

The chain employs TRBV18 and TRBJ1-1; TRBD1 might be the D (6 bases). The CDR3 consists of 16 residues. The V end lost 6 bases, the J end lost 2 bases, and 19 bases lay between the germline ends. Germline CDR1 and CDR2: KGHSH and LQKENI. Here the CDR3 DNA reads TGTGCCAGCTCGTCACTTGGGGGCTTGGGAAACACTGAAGCTTTCTTT. Its protein is CASSSLGGLGNTEAFF.

This chain connects TRBV12-3 or TRBV12-4 to TRBJ2-3; D ambiguous. The V end lost 3 bases, the J end lost 3 bases, and 7 bases lay between the germline ends. The CDR3 spans 13 residues. The CDR3 protein is CASSFVGTDTQYF. The CDR3 DNA reads as TGTGCCAGCAGTTTTGTAGGGACAGATACGCAGTATTTT.

The gene calls are TRBV19 and TRBJ2-2; TRBD1 aligns across 8 bases. The germline CDR1 and CDR2 sequences are LNHDA and SQIVND (reference sequence). V trimming: 8 bases; J trimming: 8 bases; junction bases outside the gene matches: 7. There are 13 residues in the CDR3. The CDR3, as DNA: TGTGCCAGTGTGGACAGGGCGGTGGGGGAGCTGTTTTTT. It is translated as CASVDRAVGELFF.

The genes are TRBV7-2 and TRBJ2-3, with D perhaps TRBD2 (6 bases). The germline V gene encodes CDR1 SGHTA and CDR2 FQGNSA. This CDR3 region has 16 residues. V was shortened by 2 bases and J by 5 bases, with 17 bases between the two germline ends. The CDR3 protein is CASSLRGSAAGDTQYF. CDR3 coding DNA: TGTGCCAGCAGCTTACGGGGTAGCGCAGCGGGAGATACGCAGTATTTT. Based on the CDR3 plus reference TRBV7-2 and TRBJ2-3, the full variable domain is GAGVSQSPSNKVTEKGKDVELRCDPISGHTALYWYRQSLGQGLEFLIYFQGNSAPDKSGLPSDRFSAERTGGSVSTLTIQRTQQEDSAVYLCASSLRGSAAGDTQYFGPGTRLTVL.

Here the CDR3 reads CASSLDGGSSYNEQFF. CDR3 coding DNA: TGTGCCAGCAGCTTGGACGGCGGGAGCTCCTACAATGAGCAGTTCTTC. The chain recombines TRBV5-4 with TRBJ2-1, with 7 positions matching TRBD2. Germline assignment: CDR1 SGHNT and CDR2 YYREEE (reference sequence). V lost 0 bases to trimming and J lost 0 bases; unmatched junction nucleotides: 3. This CDR3 is built from 16 residues. The complete variable domain, with remaining parts taken from reference TRBV5-4 and TRBJ2-1, reads ETGVTQSPTHLIKTRGQQVTLRCSSQSGHNTVSWYQQALGQGPQFIFQYYREEENGRGNFPPRFSGLQFPNYSSELNVNALELDDSALYLCASSLDGGSSYNEQFFGPGTRLTVL.

The chain employs TRBV7-9 and TRBJ2-4; D is possibly TRBD1 or TRBD2 (5 bases each). Germline V gives CDR1 SEHNR, CDR2 FQNEAQ (reference sequence). V lost 5 bases to trimming and J lost 0 bases, with 11 bases between them. The CDR3 runs to 15 residues. The CDR3 region is CASSPTGTAKNIQYF. The CDR3 DNA reads as TGTGCCAGCAGCCCCACGGGGACAGCCAAAAACATTCAGTACTTC.

The chain employs TRBV11-2 and TRBJ1-3; no reliable D call. Per germline, CDR1 SGHAT and CDR2 FQNNGV. The V end lost 1 base, the J end lost 0 bases, and 7 bases lay between the germline ends. The CDR3 runs to 15 residues. CDR3 nucleotide sequence: TGTGCCAGCAGCTTAGTAGGGAGCTCTGGAAACACCATATATTTT. This codes for CASSLVGSSGNTIYF.

This clone was counted a single time. The chain links TRBV2 to TRBJ2-7; D is possibly TRBD2 (6 bases). Germline loops: CDR1 SNHLY, CDR2 FYNNEI. Trimming shortened V by 4 bases and J by 2 bases, and 12 bases separated the two germline ends. This CDR3 comprises 14 residues. The chain's CDR3 is CASSGGLRTYEQYF. The CDR3 coding sequence is TGTGCCAGCAGTGGGGGACTTCGAACCTACGAGCAGTACTTC.

The genes are TRBV18 and TRBJ2-2; D gene uncertain. Germline V lookup: CDR1 KGHSH, CDR2 LQKENI. Between the trimmed V and J ends, which lost 4 bases and 0 bases, there was a span of 6 bases. The CDR3 length is 14 residues. The CDR3 nucleotides are TGTGCCAGCTCACTTAACACGAACACCGGGGAGCTGTTTTTT. Protein sequence: CASSLNTNTGELFF.

The V and J genes are TRBV30 and TRBJ2-1; D gene uncertain. Trimming removed 0 bases at V and 2 bases at J, with 17 bases between. Germline CDR1 GTSNPN, CDR2 SVGIG (reference sequence). CDR3 length: 17 amino acids. The CDR3 sequence is CAWSVQGTPSAYNEQFF. In DNA form, the CDR3 reads TGTGCCTGGAGTGTACAAGGTACCCCCTCCGCCTACAATGAGCAGTTCTTC.